These T cell receptor beta chains were read from a single sample in a study of blood T cell repertoires in COVID-19. TCRdb keeps only in-frame clones here, not all; method: immunoSEQ multiplex PCR. The data contain fewer than 250,000 clones, about 87% of them singletons. The source material was peripheral blood. All receptors come from a man aged 60 to 69 with acute or convalescent COVID-19. Each CDR3 is given with its conserved first and last residue.

v_call	j_call	cdr3_aa
TRBV10-3	TRBJ2-6	CATCGGAGANVLTF
TRBV18	TRBJ2-1	CASSPRDRKTYNEQFF
TRBV7-6	TRBJ2-1	CASRQQGTGDEQFF
TRBV6-2/TRBV6-3	TRBJ1-2	CASSYKRQGSGYTF
TRBV5-1	TRBJ2-6	CASSSGTSGASGANVLTF
TRBV12-3/TRBV12-4	TRBJ2-3	CASSFGDTQYF
TRBV5-1	TRBJ1-6	CASSTGLTYNSPLHF
TRBV6-5	TRBJ2-7	CASRGGAGEQYF
TRBV5-1	TRBJ2-2	CASSTDRTNTGELFF
TRBV28	TRBJ1-6	CASSLLTGPFNSPLHF
TRBV6-5	TRBJ1-1	CASSYRALRPTEAFF
TRBV2	TRBJ1-2	CASSTRGGDYGYTF
TRBV6-2/TRBV6-3	TRBJ2-1	CASSYRGGPYNEQFF
TRBV7-4	TRBJ1-5	CASSPGGGNGPQHF
TRBV30	TRBJ1-5	CAWSEGTAQPQHF
TRBV4-1	TRBJ2-1	CASSQFKGTEQFF
TRBV11-2	TRBJ2-1	CASSPKRQGFADEQFF
TRBV25-1	TRBJ1-6	CATPPTWAPSSYNSPLHF
TRBV2	TRBJ2-3	CASSEASGGDDTQYF
TRBV7-9	TRBJ2-1	CASSTGLAGVSYNEQFF
TRBV2	TRBJ2-7	CASRKGTSGGTYEQYF
TRBV7-2	TRBJ2-7	CASSSPRDRGLYEQYF
TRBV5-1	TRBJ2-3	CASSLLRGDTQYF